There are a few counts of the clone carrying this TCR beta chain. Its cognate antigen is unknown. The sample originates from a study of T-cell reconstitution after alpha-beta-depleted transplantation in children. General study points: Recipient T cells and thymic progenitors that survived gave rise to the high TCRbeta diversity observed at day 60 in some patients. Reportedly, only several hundred clones from non-depleted graft cells drove alpha-beta T-cell counts at about two months.

The length of the CDR3 is 17 residues. CDR1 SNHLY and CDR2 FYNNEI come from the germline V gene. The J segment lost 3 bases and the V segment lost 1 base, leaving 8 bases of the junction unmatched. Preparation of the TCRbeta library used unique molecular identifiers. TCRdb re-analysed the PCR reads in MiXCR, keeping a single row per CDR3 protein. The table shows roughly 120,000 distinct CDR3 sequences, with around 10% occurring only once. The sequencing used PBMCs, collected before TCRalphabeta/CD19-depleted stem cell transplant. This sequence was found in a boy between 2 and 15 years old with acute lymphoblastic leukemia, due to receive a stem cell transplant. V and J are TRBV2 and TRBJ2-1; 8 nucleotides align to TRBD2. In DNA, the CDR3 is TGTGCCAGCAGTGAAGGTCGCGGGAGGTATATCTACAATGAGCAGTTCTTC. As protein: CASSEGRGRYIYNEQFF.